The clone carrying this TCR beta chain has more than one count but fewer than ten. Synthesis of TCR cDNA relied on 5'RACE template switching, which attached a universal primer site and UMIs. TCRdb re-analysed the 5' RACE reads in MiXCR, keeping a single row per CDR3 protein. The data hold some 340,000 distinct CDR3 sequences, with about 10% observed a single time. The CDR3 totals 14 residues. V shed 7 bases and J shed 5 bases, with 18 bases lying between them. The V gene's germline CDR1 is SQVTM and CDR2 ANQGSEA. These data originate in a study of T cells after yellow fever vaccination. This material consisted of CD4+ T cells sorted from PBMCs, taken 45 days after the yellow fever booster vaccination. This TCR was sampled from a man aged 18 to 30 who received the YFV17D yellow fever vaccine. The chain is built from TRBV29-1 and TRBJ2-1; D is undetermined. CDR3 residues: CSAASGLEDNEQFF. The CDR3 DNA follows: TGCAGCGCCGCGAGTGGCCTAGAAGACAATGAGCAGTTCTTC.